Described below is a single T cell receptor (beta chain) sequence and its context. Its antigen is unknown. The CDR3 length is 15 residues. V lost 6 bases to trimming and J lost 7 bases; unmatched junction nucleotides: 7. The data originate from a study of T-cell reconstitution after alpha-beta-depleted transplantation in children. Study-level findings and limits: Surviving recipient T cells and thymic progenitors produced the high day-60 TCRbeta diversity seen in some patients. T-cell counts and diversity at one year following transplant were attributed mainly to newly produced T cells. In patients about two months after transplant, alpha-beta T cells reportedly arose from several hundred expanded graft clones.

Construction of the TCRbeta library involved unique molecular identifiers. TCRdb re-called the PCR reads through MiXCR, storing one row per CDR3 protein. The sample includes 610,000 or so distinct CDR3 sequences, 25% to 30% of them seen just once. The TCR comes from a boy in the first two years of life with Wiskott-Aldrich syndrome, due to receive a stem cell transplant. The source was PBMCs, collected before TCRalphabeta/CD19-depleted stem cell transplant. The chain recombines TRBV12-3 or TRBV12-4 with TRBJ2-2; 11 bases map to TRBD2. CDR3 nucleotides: TGTGCCAGCAGCCCTAGCGGGAGGACGATCGGGGAGCTGTTTTTT. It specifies CASSPSGRTIGELFF.